Below are 8 T cell receptor beta chains sequenced from a single sample in a study of blood T cell repertoires in COVID-19. Produced via immunoSEQ multiplex PCR; TCRdb's table is partial and in-frame only. The repertoire holds 35,000 to 45,000 clones, around 85% seen once, with under 35% in the top ten. The sample taken for sequencing was peripheral blood. These receptors were taken from a woman over 75 with acute or convalescent COVID-19.

The V call is TRBV20-1, the J call TRBJ2-7, with D uncertain. The germline V gene has CDR1 DFQATT and CDR2 SNEGSKA (reference sequence). This CDR3 spans 11 amino acids. V was trimmed by 7 bases and J by 0 bases, leaving 7 bases between them. CDR3 bases: TGCAGTGTCCGTAACTCCTACGAGCAGTACTTC. Its translation is CSVRNSYEQYF.

This clone was detected once. The CDR3 sequence: CASSLDWSSGNTIYF. The DNA of the CDR3 is TGTGCCAGCAGCTTAGATTGGAGCTCTGGAAACACCATATATTTT. This chain connects TRBV7-9 to TRBJ1-3, with D unclear. From germline, CDR1 is SEHNR and CDR2 FQNEAQ (reference sequence). The CDR3 runs to 15 residues. Trimming cost V 1 base and J 0 bases, with 7 bases left between them.

The chain uses TRBV6-1 and TRBJ1-4; the match to TRBD1 covers 7 bases. Looked up from germline, CDR1 is MNHNS and CDR2 is SASEGT. This CDR3 has 16 residues. V lost 3 bases and J lost 5; bases outside the gene matches: 9. CDR3 sequence: CASSDYGTEMNEKLFF. The CDR3 DNA sequence: TGTGCCAGCAGTGATTATGGGACAGAGATGAATGAAAAACTGTTTTTT.

The chain joins TRBV4-1 to TRBJ1-6, with 7 bases aligning to TRBD1. In germline, CDR1 is MGHRA, CDR2 YSYEKL. The CDR3 has 15 residues. The junction had 7 bases not matched to a gene; V was cut back by 6 bases and J by 5 bases. The CDR3 DNA sequence: TGCGCCAGCAGGCCCCGGGACAGAGATAATTCACCCCTCCACTTT. The encoded protein is CASRPRDRDNSPLHF.

The chain recombines TRBV5-1 with TRBJ2-2; D is perhaps TRBD2 (5 bases). Trimming took 4 bases from V and 4 from J, leaving 14 bases between them. This CDR3 comprises 15 residues. Looked up from germline, CDR1 is SGHRS and CDR2 is YFSETQ. This CDR3 reads CASSPGLLSTGELFF. Here the CDR3 DNA reads TGCGCCAGCAGCCCCGGACTTCTATCCACCGGGGAGCTGTTTTTT.

The chain uses TRBV7-2 and TRBJ1-1, with 9 nucleotides matching TRBD1. Germline V gives CDR1 SGHTA, CDR2 FQGNSA. The CDR3 has 14 residues. V shed 1 base, J shed 10 bases, and the junction held 7 bases outside the gene matches. CDR3 sequence: CASSLGTGADTAFF. CDR3 coding DNA: TGTGCCAGCAGCTTAGGGACAGGGGCCGATACAGCTTTCTTT.

The chain is built from TRBV6-2 or TRBV6-3 and TRBJ2-1; a possible D gene is TRBD2 (7 bases). V shed 4 bases and J shed 4 bases, with 26 bases lying between them. Germline loops: CDR1 MNHEY, CDR2 SVGEGT. The CDR3 contains 19 residues. The CDR3 reads CASSSPTEFIGGGYNEQFF. The CDR3, as DNA: TGTGCCAGCAGTTCACCCACCGAATTCATAGGGGGAGGGTACAATGAGCAGTTCTTC.

The J gene is TRBJ1-3, the V gene TRBV5-4; 8 bases are a match to TRBD1. The CDR3 covers 15 residues. Per the germline V gene, CDR1 is SGHNT and CDR2 is YYREEE (reference sequence). Trimming took 4 bases from V and 3 from J; bases not matched to a gene: 6. CDR3 sequence: CASSVQGVGGNTIYF. Written as DNA, the CDR3 is TGTGCCAGCAGCGTACAGGGGGTAGGTGGAAACACCATATATTTT.